The T cell receptor (beta chain) under discussion was sequenced for a study of T cell repertoires in cytomegalovirus infection. Study as a whole: Public TCR beta signatures provided an indication of both CMV infection and a matching HLA type.

In germline, CDR1 is SGHTA, CDR2 FQGNSA. J lost 1 base, V lost 1 base, and 5 bases had no gene match. The CDR3 is 19 residues long. Many counts were recorded for this clonotype. Antigen: not known. TCRdb re-called the reads through MiXCR, storing one row per CDR3 protein. The sample records around 430,000 distinct CDR3 sequences, about 44% being singletons. Source: cultured PBMCs, taken from culture after CMV antigen stimulation. The TCR sequence derives from a human donor in good health (CMV status not recorded). Some clones in this sample may be carry-over from other donors' samples. The rearrangement uses TRBV7-2 and TRBJ2-1; 15 bases are a match to TRBD2. Here the CDR3 DNA reads TGTGCCAGCAGCTTAGTTGGGACTAGCGGGGGGAGGTCCTACAATGAGCAGTTCTTC. Translation: CASSLVGTSGGRSYNEQFF.